The 28 T cell receptor beta chains below were found in one sample sequenced in a study of T cells after yellow fever vaccination. One entry per CDR3 protein, called by TCRdb with MiXCR from the 5' RACE reads. The table lists hundreds of thousands of distinct CDR3 sequences, 9% to 15% of them singletons. The sample here was PBMCs, taken on the day of the yellow fever booster vaccination. All receptors come from a man aged 30 to 39 who received the YFV17D yellow fever vaccine.

The chain links TRBV7-9 to TRBJ2-3, with 9 positions matching TRBD2. CDR1 is SEHNR and CDR2 is FQNEAQ in the germline V gene (reference sequence). The J segment lost 4 bases and the V segment lost 8 bases, leaving 13 bases of the junction unmatched. CDR3 length equals 16 residues. Here the CDR3 reads CASGILAGDQADTQYF. The CDR3 DNA follows: TGTGCCAGCGGGATCTTAGCGGGAGATCAGGCAGATACGCAGTATTTT.

This clonotype was detected ten times or more. The chain is built from TRBV20-1 and TRBJ2-3, with a weak D call TRBD2 (6 bases). This CDR3 contains 13 residues. CDR1 and CDR2 from the germline V gene are DFQATT and SNEGSKA (reference sequence). With 5 bases removed from V and 8 bases from J, the gap between germline ends came to 17 bases. The CDR3, as DNA: TGCAGTGCTCCTTTAGACTGGGAGGTTACGCAGTATTTT. Encoded protein: CSAPLDWEVTQYF.

This clonotype was seen many times. The rearrangement uses TRBV7-2 and TRBJ2-3, with a possible D match to TRBD1 (6 bases). This CDR3 is built from 13 residues. Trimming pared 6 bases from V and 2 bases from J, leaving 9 bases between. Looked up from germline, CDR1 is SGHTA and CDR2 is FQGNSA. The CDR3 region has the DNA TGTGCCAGCAGTCGGACAGCCACAGATACGCAGTATTTT. Translating gives CASSRTATDTQYF.

This sequence joins TRBV5-1 and TRBJ2-3; 11 nucleotides line up with TRBD2. V lost 5 bases, J lost 4 bases, and 3 bases stayed unmatched. The CDR3 runs 14 residues. Looked up from germline, CDR1 is SGHRS and CDR2 is YFSETQ. The CDR3 here is CASRTSGNSDTQYF. The CDR3 DNA reads TGCGCCAGCAGGACTAGCGGGAACTCAGATACGCAGTATTTT.

This clonotype showed up just a few times. V is TRBV4-3 and J is TRBJ2-1, with 8 positions matching TRBD2. The germline V gene has CDR1 LGHNA and CDR2 YSLEER. V gave up 0 bases and J gave up 6 bases; unmatched junction bases: 4. This CDR3 comprises 15 residues. The CDR3 spells CASSQDPGGSNEQFF. Here the CDR3 DNA reads TGCGCCAGCAGCCAAGACCCGGGAGGGTCCAATGAGCAGTTCTTC.

CDR3: CASSVGRAGSETQYF. The CDR3 DNA sequence: TGTGCCAGCAGCGTCGGGAGGGCCGGGTCAGAGACCCAGTACTTC. This rearrangement joins TRBV4-2 to TRBJ2-5; 8 nucleotides line up with TRBD2. After removal of 5 bases from V and 4 bases from J, the junction contained 9 bases not matched to a gene. CDR3 size: 15 residues. CDR1 and CDR2 from the germline V gene are LGHNA and YNFKEQ.

The V gene is TRBV15, the J gene TRBJ2-2; no definite D call. This CDR3 has 14 amino acids. Germline loops: CDR1 LNHNV, CDR2 YYDKDF (reference sequence). V lost 0 bases to trimming and J lost 4 bases, with 6 bases between them. The CDR3 is CATSREFTTGELFF. In DNA form, the CDR3 reads TGTGCCACCAGCAGAGAGTTCACCACCGGGGAGCTGTTTTTT.

In this sample, this clonotype turned up a few times. The chain links TRBV6-5 to TRBJ1-1; D is undetermined. V lost 0 bases, J lost 6 bases, and 8 bases lay in between. Per germline, CDR1 MNHEY and CDR2 SVGAGI. The CDR3 extends over 13 amino acids. The CDR3 reads CASSYSQVSEAFF. In DNA, the CDR3 is TGTGCCAGCAGTTACTCGCAGGTCTCTGAAGCTTTCTTT.

The V call is TRBV5-1, the J call TRBJ2-1; no reliable D call. Germline CDR1 is SGHRS and CDR2 is YFSETQ. CDR3 length: 12 amino acids. V was clipped by 7 bases and J by 6 bases, with 11 bases between them. CDR3 residues: CASQGSGNEQFF. The CDR3 DNA reads as TGCGCCAGCCAAGGCTCGGGCAATGAGCAGTTCTTC.

V gene TRBV18 combines with J gene TRBJ1-1, with TRBD1 identical over 7 bases. Germline V gives CDR1 KGHSH, CDR2 LQKENI. The J segment lost 9 bases and the V segment lost 6 bases, leaving 7 bases of the junction unmatched. CDR3 length: 12 amino acids. The CDR3 protein is CASSRDRDKAFF. The CDR3 coding sequence is TGTGCCAGCTCGCGAGACAGGGATAAAGCTTTCTTT. Together with reference TRBV18 and TRBJ1-1, the CDR3 gives the full variable domain: NAGVMQNPRHLVRRRGQEARLRCSPMKGHSHVYWYRQLPEEGLKFMVYLQKENIIDESGMPKERFSAEFPKEGPSILRIQQVVRGDSAAYFCASSRDRDKAFFGQGTRLTVV.

This clonotype was observed many times. This chain uses TRBV29-1 with TRBJ2-5, with a weak D call TRBD1 (5 bases). The CDR3 runs 12 residues. CDR1 is SQVTM, CDR2 ANQGSEA, per germline. V dropped 4 bases and J dropped 1 base, with 7 bases sitting between them. In DNA, the CDR3 is TGCAGCGTTGCGCAGGGCCAAGAGACCCAGTACTTC. Amino acid sequence: CSVAQGQETQYF.

The sample holds many counts of this clonotype. The chain couples TRBV7-2 to TRBJ2-3; D is unclear. This CDR3 contains 13 residues. V was trimmed by 2 bases and J by 2 bases, leaving 5 bases between them. Germline V lookup: CDR1 SGHTA, CDR2 FQGNSA. CDR3 region: CASSLPHTDTQYF. CDR3 in DNA: TGTGCCAGCAGCTTACCGCACACAGATACGCAGTATTTT.

This clonotype was recorded a few times. The genes are TRBV6-5 and TRBJ1-4, with no clear D. V was shortened by 8 bases and J by 4 bases, with 8 bases between the two germline ends. CDR3 size: 12 residues. Germline values: CDR1 MNHEY, CDR2 SVGAGI. For the CDR3, the DNA is TGTGCCAGCGGGTCCTTTAATGAAAAACTGTTTTTT. This encodes CASGSFNEKLFF.

This clonotype was observed a few times. The chain recombines TRBV4-3 with TRBJ2-7; D is unclear. Germline CDR1 reads LGHNA; CDR2 reads YSLEER. V was pared by 1 base and J by 2 bases, with 12 bases between. CDR3 length: 15 residues. The CDR3 nucleotides are TGCGCCAGCAGCCAAGGTCGCTGGGGAACCTACGAGCAGTACTTC. Its protein product is CASSQGRWGTYEQYF.

This clonotype was detected only a few times. The chain couples TRBV5-1 to TRBJ2-7; 9 nucleotides align to TRBD1. This CDR3 region has 13 residues. V gave up 3 bases and J gave up 6 bases; unmatched junction bases: 4. CDR1 is SGHRS and CDR2 is YFSETQ in the germline V gene. Here the CDR3 reads CASSSGTGFEQYF. The CDR3 DNA is TGCGCCAGCAGCTCCGGGACAGGGTTCGAGCAGTACTTC.

This clonotype has a handful of counts. The chain carries TRBV25-1 and TRBJ1-1, with 7 nucleotides matching TRBD1. The V gene's germline CDR1 is MGHDK and CDR2 SYGVNS. The trim removed 3 bases at V and 5 bases at J, leaving 6 bases unmatched. The CDR3 has 14 residues. CDR3 DNA sequence: TGTGCCAGCAGTGACCAGGGGGGATTTACTGAAGCTTTCTTT. Protein: CASSDQGGFTEAFF.

The chain combines TRBV7-2 with TRBJ2-5; 10 bases match TRBD2. Germline CDR1 reads SGHTA; CDR2 reads FQGNSA. The CDR3 spans 16 residues. V was clipped by 0 bases and J by 5 bases; unmatched bases: 6. The CDR3 DNA reads as TGTGCCAGCAGCTTAGCTCTAGCGGGAGCTAGCGAGACCCAGTACTTC. Translation: CASSLALAGASETQYF.

This clonotype turned up a few times. The CDR3 spells CASSQDRGHIYEQYF. DNA of the CDR3: TGTGCCAGCAGCCAGGACAGGGGGCACATCTACGAGCAGTACTTC. The chain uses TRBV7-6 and TRBJ2-7; the match to TRBD1 covers 11 bases. This CDR3 has 15 amino acids. Trimming took 5 bases from V and 3 from J; bases not matched to a gene: 6. Germline CDR1 is SGHVS and CDR2 is FNYEAQ.

There are a few counts of this clonotype. The V gene is TRBV5-8, the J gene TRBJ1-1, with TRBD1 matching over 7 bases. The CDR3 consists of 16 residues. V was clipped by 6 bases and J by 2 bases; unmatched bases: 13. CDR1 is SGHTS and CDR2 is YDEGEE in the germline V gene. CDR3 sequence (DNA): TGTGCCAGCACCCACCTTCTCGGACAGGCCAACACTGAAGCTTTCTTT. Translation: CASTHLLGQANTEAFF. Using reference TRBV5-8 and TRBJ1-1 for the parts outside the CDR3, the full variable domain is EAGVTQSPTHLIKTRGQQATLRCSPISGHTSVYWYQQALGLGLQFLLWYDEGEERNRGNFPPRFSGRQFPNYSSELNVNALELEDSALYLCASTHLLGQANTEAFFGQGTRLTVV.

The chain links TRBV30 to TRBJ2-1, with D tentatively TRBD1 or TRBD2 (5 bases each). Trimming shortened V by 3 bases and J by 8 bases, and 17 bases separated the two germline ends. The CDR3 extends over 14 amino acids. The germline V gene encodes CDR1 GTSNPN and CDR2 SVGIG (reference sequence). CDR3 sequence reads: CAWRRPVGVHEQFF. CDR3 nucleotide sequence: TGTGCCTGGAGACGCCCGGTGGGGGTACATGAGCAGTTCTTC.

J is TRBJ2-6 and V is TRBV20-1; D gene ambiguous. Trimming stripped 3 bases from V and 1 base from J, with 7 bases between. CDR1 and CDR2 from the germline V gene are DFQATT and SNEGSKA (reference sequence). There are 14 residues in the CDR3. CDR3 DNA sequence: TGCAGTGCTAGGGGTCAGTCTGGGGCCAACGTCCTGACTTTC. It yields the protein CSARGQSGANVLTF.

In this sample, this clonotype turned up a few times. The chain has TRBV11-2 and TRBJ1-1; D unclear. This CDR3 has 14 amino acids. Trimming left V 2 bases short and J 11 bases short, with 18 bases between. Looked up from germline, CDR1 is SGHAT and CDR2 is FQNNGV. Here the CDR3 DNA reads TGTGCCAGCAGCTTATGGGGTTACGGGGAACGGGCTTTCTTT. Translation gives CASSLWGYGERAFF.

The chain couples TRBV20-1 to TRBJ2-1; 8 bases line up with TRBD1. Germline assignment: CDR1 DFQATT and CDR2 SNEGSKA (reference sequence). V lost 3 bases, J lost 10 bases, and 2 bases stayed unmatched. This CDR3 is 11 amino acids long. This CDR3 is CSASWDREQFF. The CDR3 coding sequence is TGCAGTGCTAGCTGGGACAGGGAGCAGTTCTTC.

This clonotype showed up just a few times. The chain has TRBV6-5 and TRBJ2-1; the match to TRBD2 covers 7 bases. There are 17 residues in the CDR3. Germline V gene lookup returns CDR1 MNHEY and CDR2 SVGAGI. V trimming: 4 bases; J trimming: 5 bases; junction bases outside the gene matches: 14. CDR3 amino acids: CASSFWVGGPGDNEQFF. CDR3 coding DNA: TGTGCCAGCAGTTTCTGGGTGGGAGGGCCGGGGGACAATGAGCAGTTCTTC.

This chain connects TRBV18 to TRBJ2-2, with TRBD2 as a possible D gene (6 bases). The V end was cut by 4 bases, the J end by 0 bases, with 12 bases between. The germline gives CDR1 KGHSH, CDR2 LQKENI. This CDR3 comprises 16 residues. The CDR3 protein is CASSLVAATNTGELFF. In DNA form, the CDR3 reads TGTGCCAGCTCACTCGTAGCGGCAACGAACACCGGGGAGCTGTTTTTT.

This clonotype has a count of ten or more. V gene TRBV12-3 or TRBV12-4 combines with J gene TRBJ2-2; D gene unclear. The CDR3 consists of 11 residues. V was trimmed by 5 bases and J by 5 bases, leaving 3 bases between them. Written as DNA, the CDR3 is TGTGCCAGCAGTGGAACCGGGGAGCTGTTTTTT. It translates to CASSGTGELFF.

The table lists this clonotype with a few counts. V is TRBV19 and J is TRBJ2-3, with a weak D call TRBD1 (6 bases). The CDR3 extends over 16 amino acids. Germline CDR1 LNHDA, CDR2 SQIVND (reference sequence). Deletions cut 5 bases from V and 4 bases from J, with 19 bases between. The DNA for the CDR3 is TGTGCCAGTAGTCCTCAGAGGGGGAGTGGGGCAGATACGCAGTATTTT. It translates to CASSPQRGSGADTQYF.

The V gene is TRBV20-1, the J gene TRBJ1-2; D gene uncertain. The V end lost 2 bases, the J end lost 6 bases, and 4 bases lay between the germline ends. The germline gives CDR1 DFQATT, CDR2 SNEGSKA (reference sequence). The CDR3 has 10 residues. CDR3: CSARRNGYTF. The CDR3 DNA sequence: TGCAGTGCTAGAAGGAATGGCTACACCTTC.